The sequence of this T cell receptor beta chain was determined in a study of graft-versus-host responses after intestinal transplantation. Study information: Every recipient underwent anti-thymocyte globulin induction, then tacrolimus and steroids for roughly 3 years. Study-level findings and limits: Allografts carried high graft-versus-host to host-versus-graft clonal ratios in patients having graft-donor T cell macrochimerism. Early after transplant, HvG declines were associated with peak levels of circulating GvH clones.

J was trimmed by 0 bases and V by 3 bases; bases with no gene match: 5. The CDR3 length is 15 residues. Germline V gene sequence: CDR1 SGHTA, CDR2 FQGNSA. This clone was recorded only once. Its antigen is not known. Sequencing was performed with immunoSEQ multiplex PCR; in TCRdb, only in-frame clones are kept and a portion is missing. The sample shows 90,000 to 150,000 clones, 90% to 95% of them seen only once. The sample in question was unstimulated CD4+ T cells sorted from spleen or lymph node cells, obtained before intestinal transplant. The sequence derives from a human donor who received an intestinal transplant. The gene calls are TRBV7-2 and TRBJ2-7; 7 bases are shared with TRBD1. CDR3 in DNA: TGTGCCAGCAGCTTTGGACAGGTGAGCTCCTACGAGCAGTACTTC. It specifies CASSFGQVSSYEQYF. Full variable domain (remainder filled in from reference TRBV7-2 and TRBJ2-7): GAGVSQSPSNKVTEKGKDVELRCDPISGHTALYWYRQSLGQGLEFLIYFQGNSAPDKSGLPSDRFSAERTGGSVSTLTIQRTQQEDSAVYLCASSFGQVSSYEQYFGPGTRLTVT.